This TCR beta chain was obtained from a study of blood T cell repertoires in COVID-19. Across the whole study: Some COVID-19 samples were acute and others convalescent; all came from the United States, Italy and Spain. PBMCs, B-cell-depleted T cells, or T cells provided the cDNA or gDNA that made up the material.

V lost 2 bases and J lost 8, with 6 bases in between. This CDR3 is 11 amino acids long. Per the germline V gene, CDR1 is KGHSH and CDR2 is LQKENI. Concerning this clone itself: This sample also contains other DNA sequences that code for the same CDR3.

In the original processing: Amplified reference gene primers provided the basis for estimating nucleated cell counts. The method was immunoSEQ multiplex PCR; TCRdb's version includes in-frame clones alone and lacks a portion of them. That table is the source of V, J and clone size, and D and trimming were worked out from the DNA. The sample shows just under 350,000 clones, about 83% of them seen only once. What was sequenced was peripheral blood. This rearrangement joins TRBV18 to TRBJ1-2, with a tentative D call TRBD1 (5 bases). The receptor was isolated from a man younger than 45 with active or convalescent COVID-19. The CDR3 protein is CASSPGGGYTF. For the CDR3, the DNA is TGTGCCAGCTCACCAGGGGGGGGCTACACCTTC.